This T cell receptor beta chain was identified during a study of regulatory T cells in long-lasting Graves disease. Whole-study findings and limits: Possibly, too few samples lowered accuracy.

Trimming took off 0 bases at V and 5 bases at J, with 9 bases between the two ends. Germline lookup yields CDR1 SGHRS and CDR2 YFSETQ. CDR3 length: 14 amino acids. For TCR beta, libraries came from iRepertoire HTBI primers and Arm-PCR of CDR3 regions. TCRdb independently ran MiXCR on the multiplex PCR reads; one entry per CDR3 protein. The table lists a few hundred thousand distinct CDR3 sequences, roughly 12% of them singletons. Time point of the sample: newly diagnosed GD, antithyroid drugs for less than 3 months. After RNA was extracted from PBMCs, the TCR library was made from it. This clonotype showed up many times. Its matching antigen is unknown. The sample was also linked to a second study, of T cells in Graves' hyperthyroidism and ophthalmopathy.

The gene calls are TRBV5-1 and TRBJ2-1; D is perhaps TRBD1 (6 bases). The sequences come from peripheral blood mononuclear cells (PBMCs), collected at new diagnosis, from a patient treated with antithyroid drugs. This sequence was found in a woman between 18 and 30 years old with Graves disease. The CDR3 nucleotides read TGCGCCAGCAGCTTGGAGGCAGGGGACAATGAGCAGTTCTTC. As protein: CASSLEAGDNEQFF.